Listed here are 27 T cell receptor beta chains from one sample, sequenced in a study of early T cells in non-severe SARS-CoV-2 infection listed by TCRdb under 2021. To prepare the library, 5' RACE was applied. TCRdb names NextSeq 500 as the instrument used. In-frame beta chains were kept once TCRdb had trimmed the public reads at Q25 with fastp and called clones with MiXCR. Under each unique CDR3 protein, matching rows form one entry showing the most common genes and DNA. The sample has approximately 27,000 distinct CDR3 sequences on record, roughly 5.4% of them singletons. The top ten clones comprise 2.5% to 3% of the sample. The sample comprised whole blood. The receptors stem from an adult who was a healthcare worker with PCR-confirmed SARS-CoV-2 infection or an uninfected control (not recorded which).

This clonotype was counted many times. V is TRBV28 and J is TRBJ2-1; D may be TRBD1 or TRBD2 (5 bases each). Trimming stripped 6 bases from V and 5 bases from J, with 14 bases between. The CDR3 sequence is 14 residues long. CDR1 is MDHEN and CDR2 is SYDVKM in the germline V gene. The CDR3 DNA sequence: TGTGCCAGCAGGGTGGGGACGCCGAACAATGAGCAGTTCTTC. Protein product: CASRVGTPNNEQFF.

This clonotype occurred many times. This sequence joins TRBV10-3 and TRBJ1-1; D is unclear. With 5 bases removed from V and 10 bases from J, the gap between germline ends came to 14 bases. This CDR3 region has 12 residues. CDR1 ENHRY and CDR2 SYGVKD come from the germline V gene. In DNA, the CDR3 is TGTGCCATCAGTCACGATGATACCGCAGCTTTCTTT. Translating gives CAISHDDTAAFF.

The sample holds a few counts of this clonotype. The rearrangement joins TRBV27 to TRBJ2-7, with TRBD2 identical over 13 bases. The CDR3 covers 18 residues. V shed 3 bases, J shed 4 bases, and the junction held 12 bases outside the gene matches. CDR1 and CDR2 from the germline V gene are MNHEY and SMNVEV (reference sequence). For the CDR3, the DNA is TGTGCCAGCAGTTTTGGGACCGTGACTAGCGGGAGGAAGTACGAGCAGTACTTC. Its translation: CASSFGTVTSGRKYEQYF.

In its sample, this clonotype was seen a few times. The chain recombines TRBV13 with TRBJ2-5; possibly TRBD2 for D (6 bases). The CDR3 has 13 amino acids. V gave up 3 bases and J gave up 2 bases, with 7 bases separating them. The V gene's germline CDR1 is PRHDT and CDR2 FYEKMQ (reference sequence). The CDR3 protein is CASSFGTQETQYF. The CDR3 DNA follows: TGTGCCAGCAGCTTCGGGACTCAAGAGACCCAGTACTTC.

Comment on this clonotype: One base away lies a much larger clone, so this may be a sequencing read error. The rearrangement uses TRBV13 and TRBJ2-7; 7 bases line up with TRBD2. The CDR3 is made up of 16 amino acids. CDR1 is PRHDT, CDR2 FYEKMQ, per germline (reference sequence). The CDR3 sequence: CASSLGGGRFSYKQYF. DNA of the CDR3: TGTGCCAGCAGCTTAGGTGGCGGGAGATTCTCCTACAAGCAGTACTTC.

This clonotype is labeled as medium-sized. The chain combines TRBV29-1 with TRBJ1-1; 7 bases match TRBD1. Germline loops: CDR1 SQVTM, CDR2 ANQGSEA. The CDR3 contains 12 residues. Germline trimming cut 4 bases from V and 1 base from J; bases unmatched to any gene: 0. The CDR3 bases are TGCAGCGTTGGACAGGGGAACACTGAAGCTTTCTTT. This translates into CSVGQGNTEAFF.

The DNA of the CDR3 is TGCGCCAGCAGCTTGGGCAGGGGTGATGGCTACACCTTC. Residues: CASSLGRGDGYTF. The chain is built from TRBV5-1 and TRBJ1-2; the D gene is possibly TRBD1 (6 bases). The CDR3 extends over 13 amino acids. Germline lookup yields CDR1 SGHRS and CDR2 YFSETQ. V shed 0 bases and J shed 6 bases, with 9 bases lying between them.

This clonotype was seen repeatedly, ten times or more. The chain links TRBV18 to TRBJ1-1; the D is unclear. V dropped 6 bases and J dropped 1 base, with 9 bases sitting between them. In germline, CDR1 is KGHSH, CDR2 LQKENI. The CDR3 covers 13 residues. The CDR3 DNA is TGTGCCAGCTCTCAGGACGGGAACACTGAAGCTTTCTTT. It encodes CASSQDGNTEAFF. Complete variable domain (other parts from reference TRBV18 and TRBJ1-1): NAGVMQNPRHLVRRRGQEARLRCSPMKGHSHVYWYRQLPEEGLKFMVYLQKENIIDESGMPKERFSAEFPKEGPSILRIQQVVRGDSAAYFCASSQDGNTEAFFGQGTRLTVV.

CDR3 amino acids: CASSSDRTLYGYTF. The CDR3 bases are TGTGCCAGCAGTTCGGACCGAACGTTATATGGCTACACCTTC. This chain links TRBV5-6 with TRBJ1-2; D is unresolved. The CDR3 sequence is 14 residues long. With 5 bases removed from V and 5 bases from J, the gap between germline ends came to 16 bases. Germline V gene sequence: CDR1 SGHDT, CDR2 YYEEEE.

This clonotype was seen ten or more times. The genes are TRBV25-1 and TRBJ1-3; D not certain. The CDR3 contains 11 residues. Germline V CDR1 and CDR2: MGHDK, SYGVNS. V shed 5 bases and J shed 10 bases, with 9 bases lying between them. In DNA form, the CDR3 reads TGTGCCAGCAGTACCACGGGGACCATATATTTT. It codes for CASSTTGTIYF.

Many counts were recorded for this clonotype. This chain connects TRBV5-1 to TRBJ1-1; TRBD1 matches 12 bases. The CDR3 spans 16 residues. Germline V CDR1 and CDR2: SGHRS, YFSETQ. Losses at the gene ends were 4 bases for V and 4 bases for J; bases not matched to a gene: 8. The CDR3 region is CASSPRGQGATTEAFF. The CDR3 DNA reads TGCGCCAGCAGCCCTAGGGGACAGGGGGCAACCACTGAAGCTTTCTTT.

The sample holds many counts of this clonotype. The rearrangement links TRBV12-3 or TRBV12-4 to TRBJ1-1, with TRBD1 as a possible D gene (6 bases). This CDR3 is built from 14 residues. The V gene lost 4 bases and the J gene lost 3 bases, with 12 bases spanning the gap. The CDR3 DNA is TGTGCCAGCAGTTACTCTGGGGGCTACACTGAAGCTTTCTTT. Translating it yields CASSYSGGYTEAFF.

At least ten counts were recorded for this clonotype. The V call is TRBV10-1, the J call TRBJ2-3, with 10 nucleotides matching TRBD2. The CDR3 spans 17 residues. V shed 8 bases, J shed 6 bases, and the junction held 17 bases outside the gene matches. The germline V gene has CDR1 WNHNN and CDR2 SYGVQD (reference sequence). CDR3: CASSPRIAGGAGDTQYF. CDR3 nucleotides: TGCGCCAGCTCCCCGCGGATAGCGGGAGGCGCGGGGGATACGCAGTATTTT.

Ten or more counts support this clonotype. The chain links TRBV5-1 to TRBJ1-1, with 10 bases identical to TRBD1. The CDR3 totals 13 residues. Per the germline V gene, CDR1 is SGHRS and CDR2 is YFSETQ. V trimming: 3 bases; J trimming: 7 bases; junction bases outside the gene matches: 3. CDR3 nucleotides: TGCGCCAGCAGCTCAGGACAGGGGGTTGAAGCTTTCTTT. Translated, it gives CASSSGQGVEAFF.

The V call is TRBV11-3, the J call TRBJ2-3; 14 bases are shared with TRBD2. The CDR3 is 16 residues long. Trimming at V came to 4 bases and at J to 9 bases, leaving 9 bases not matched to a gene. Germline lookup yields CDR1 SGHNT and CDR2 YENEEA. CDR3 nucleotide sequence: TGTGCCAGCAGCTCGACCGGGACTAGCGGGAGACGGACGCAGTATTTT. Protein: CASSSTGTSGRRTQYF.

The gene calls are TRBV5-4 and TRBJ2-3; the D call may be TRBD1 or TRBD2 (7 bases each). V shed 4 bases and J shed 6 bases, with 24 bases lying between them. This CDR3 contains 17 residues. The germline gives CDR1 SGHNT, CDR2 YYREEE (reference sequence). CDR3 DNA sequence: TGTGCCAGCAGCGGGACCGACAGGGTCAGGGGGGGTGATACGCAGTATTTT. Its translation is CASSGTDRVRGGDTQYF.

This clonotype appeared many times. The rearrangement uses TRBV20-1 and TRBJ2-7; D ambiguous. Between the trimmed V and J ends, which lost 8 bases and 2 bases, there was a span of 16 bases. CDR1 DFQATT and CDR2 SNEGSKA come from the germline V gene (reference sequence). The CDR3 sequence is 13 residues long. The CDR3 here is CSPKVVIPYEQYF. The CDR3 DNA reads as TGCAGTCCCAAAGTGGTAATCCCCTACGAGCAGTACTTC.

This clonotype occurred many times. CDR3 in DNA: TGTGCCAGCAGCCTCCTCGGGGGCTACGATGGAAACACCATATATTTT. This gives the protein CASSLLGGYDGNTIYF. This chain joins TRBV3-1 and TRBJ1-3, with a tentative D call TRBD1 (6 bases). The CDR3 loop spans 16 amino acids. Germline V lookup: CDR1 LGHDT, CDR2 YNNKEL (reference sequence). The V end was cut by 4 bases, the J end by 3 bases, with 16 bases between.

At least ten counts were recorded for this clonotype. This chain links TRBV6-1 with TRBJ1-3; D gene unclear. Trimming took 4 bases from V and 0 from J, leaving 13 bases between them. The CDR3 spans 16 residues. Germline lookup yields CDR1 MNHNS and CDR2 SASEGT. The CDR3 coding sequence is TGTGCCAGCAGTGGGGTACGACCCAACTCTGGAAACACCATATATTTT. It encodes CASSGVRPNSGNTIYF.

Ten or more counts support this clonotype. The rearrangement uses TRBV7-6 and TRBJ2-3; 11 nucleotides match TRBD2. The CDR3 loop spans 16 amino acids. The germline CDR1 and CDR2 sequences are SGHVS and FNYEAQ. V lost 5 bases, J lost 1 base, and 5 bases stayed unmatched. Written as DNA, the CDR3 is TGTGCCAGCAGCCCCTTAGCGGGAGGGGGCACAGATACGCAGTATTTT. Its protein product is CASSPLAGGGTDTQYF. The whole variable domain, filled in from reference TRBV7-6 and TRBJ2-3, reads GAGVSQSPRYKVTKRGQDVALRCDPISGHVSLYWYRQALGQGPEFLTYFNYEAQQDKSGLPNDRFSAERPEGSISTLTIQRTEQRDSAMYRCASSPLAGGGTDTQYFGPGTRLTVL.

This clonotype was detected many times. The chain links TRBV29-1 to TRBJ1-1; no reliable D call. Trimming took off 1 base at V and 0 bases at J, with 6 bases between the two ends. This CDR3 spans 13 amino acids. Germline V CDR1 and CDR2: SQVTM, ANQGSEA. CDR3 residues: CSVEGRVNTEAFF. CDR3 nucleotide sequence: TGCAGCGTTGAAGGGAGGGTGAACACTGAAGCTTTCTTT.

The table lists this clonotype with many counts. The V gene is TRBV29-1, the J gene TRBJ1-1; no clear D gene. The V end lost 7 bases, the J end lost 5 bases, and 8 bases lay between the germline ends. The germline V gene encodes CDR1 SQVTM and CDR2 ANQGSEA. CDR3 length: 10 amino acids. The CDR3 protein is CSDGETEAFF. The CDR3 nucleotides read TGCAGCGACGGGGAAACTGAAGCTTTCTTT. The full variable domain, in which reference TRBV29-1 and TRBJ1-1 provide the parts outside the CDR3, is SAVISQKPSRDICQRGTSLTIQCQVDSQVTMMFWYRQQPGQSLTLIATANQGSEATYESGFVIDKFPISRPNLTFSTLTVSNMSPEDSSIYLCSDGETEAFFGQGTRLTVV.

Ten or more counts support this clonotype. V usage is TRBV7-2 and J usage is TRBJ2-1; D is unclear. Germline V gene sequence: CDR1 SGHTA, CDR2 FQGNSA. The CDR3 loop spans 16 amino acids. The V end lost 1 base, the J end lost 1 base, and 11 bases lay between the germline ends. The CDR3 protein is CASSLVRTQSYNEQFF. The CDR3 DNA reads as TGTGCCAGCAGCTTAGTAAGGACCCAGTCCTACAATGAGCAGTTCTTC.

Many counts were recorded for this clonotype. The V and J genes are TRBV12-3 or TRBV12-4 and TRBJ1-6, with 9 bases lining up with TRBD1. The trim removed 10 bases at V and 9 bases at J, leaving 7 bases unmatched. The CDR3 loop spans 13 amino acids. DNA for the CDR3: TGTGCCACCGCGAGGACAGGGGCTTCACCCCTCCACTTT. Translating it yields CATARTGASPLHF.

There are a few counts of this clonotype. V and J are TRBV14 and TRBJ2-1, with D perhaps TRBD2 (7 bases). The CDR3 totals 17 residues. The germline gives CDR1 SGHDN, CDR2 FVKESK. Deletions cut 4 bases from V and 6 bases from J, with 22 bases between. The CDR3 reads CASSPRLGGGFSNEQFF. As DNA, the CDR3 is TGTGCCAGCAGCCCCCGCCTAGGGGGGGGGTTCAGCAATGAGCAGTTCTTC.

Many counts were recorded for this clonotype. The rearrangement links TRBV19 to TRBJ2-1, with 7 bases that match TRBD1. The V gene end was trimmed by 5 bases and the J gene end by 5 bases; junction bases not matched to a gene: 9. The germline V gene has CDR1 LNHDA and CDR2 SQIVND (reference sequence). The CDR3 runs 15 residues. The CDR3 reads CASSVGQNFNNEQFF. CDR3 bases: TGTGCCAGTAGTGTGGGACAGAATTTCAACAATGAGCAGTTCTTC.

The sample holds many counts of this clonotype. The gene calls are TRBV19 and TRBJ2-1, with a weak D call TRBD2 (5 bases). CDR3 length: 14 residues. The germline V gene has CDR1 LNHDA and CDR2 SQIVND (reference sequence). V lost 2 bases and J 2 bases, leaving 7 bases between the germline ends. This chain's CDR3 is CASSITGTYNEQFF. The CDR3 nucleotides are TGTGCCAGTAGTATAACCGGGACCTACAATGAGCAGTTCTTC.